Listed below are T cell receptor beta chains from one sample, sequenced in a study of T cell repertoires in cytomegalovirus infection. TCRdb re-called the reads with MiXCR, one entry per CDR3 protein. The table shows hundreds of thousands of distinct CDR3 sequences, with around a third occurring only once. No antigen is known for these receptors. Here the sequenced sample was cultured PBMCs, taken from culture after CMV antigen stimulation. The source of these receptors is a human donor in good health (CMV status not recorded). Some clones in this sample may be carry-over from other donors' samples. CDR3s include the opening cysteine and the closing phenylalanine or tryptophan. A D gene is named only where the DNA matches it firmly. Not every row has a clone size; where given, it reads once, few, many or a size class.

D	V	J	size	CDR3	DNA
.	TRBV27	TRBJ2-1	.	CASSLRDLANEQFF	TGTGCCAGCAGTTTACGGGACTTGGCCAATGAGCAGTTCTTC
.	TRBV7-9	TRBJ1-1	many	CASKGLNTEAFF	TGTGCCAGCAAGGGGCTGAACACTGAAGCTTTCTTT
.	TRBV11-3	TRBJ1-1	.	CASSFGQGTEAFF	TGTGCCAGCAGCTTTGGGCAGGGAACTGAAGCTTTCTTT
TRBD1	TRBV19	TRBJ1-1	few	CASSNSGGVNTEAFF	TGTGCCAGTAGTAACTCAGGGGGAGTGAACACTGAAGCTTTCTTT
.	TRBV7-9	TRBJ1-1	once	CATRPGPSGVNTEAFF	TGTGCCACTCGCCCGGGGCCGTCGGGGGTAAACACTGAAGCTTTCTTT
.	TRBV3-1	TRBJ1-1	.	CASSPKKGINPDTEAFF	TGTGCCAGCAGCCCAAAAAAGGGGATAAATCCGGACACTGAAGCTTTCTTT
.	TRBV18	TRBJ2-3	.	CASSPPTDTDTQYF	TGTGCCAGCTCACCTCCGACAGATACAGATACGCAGTATTTT
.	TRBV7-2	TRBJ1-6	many	CASSLGVSRSPLHF	TGTGCCAGCAGCTTAGGGGTTTCGCGTTCACCCCTCCACTTT
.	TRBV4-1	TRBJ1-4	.	CASSQSEGVNEKLFF	TGCGCCAGCAGCCAATCAGAGGGTGTTAATGAAAAACTGTTTTTT
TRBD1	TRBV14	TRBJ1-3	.	CASSPGDRGIYF	TGTGCCAGCAGCCCCGGCGACAGGGGCATATATTTT
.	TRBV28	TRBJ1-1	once	CASSPWTAWGNTEAFF	TGTGCCAGCAGCCCATGGACAGCCTGGGGGAACACTGAAGCTTTCTTT
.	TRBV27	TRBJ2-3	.	CASSFLGGGRVGTDTQYF	TGTGCCAGCAGTTTTCTTGGTGGCGGGCGGGTAGGCACAGATACGCAGTATTTT
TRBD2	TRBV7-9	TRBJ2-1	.	CASSPGGSNEQFF	TGTGCCAGCAGCCCTGGCGGGAGTAATGAGCAGTTCTTC
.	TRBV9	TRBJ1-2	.	CASSAPGAEYGYTF	TGTGCCAGCAGCGCTCCAGGGGCTGAGTATGGCTACACCTTC
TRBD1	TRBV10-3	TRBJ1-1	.	CAIGRDRGIPTSGAEAFF	TGTGCCATCGGACGGGACAGGGGAATTCCGACGTCAGGAGCTGAAGCTTTCTTT
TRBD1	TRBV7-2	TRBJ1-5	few	CASSSILTGHRQPQHF	TGTGCCAGCAGCTCCATTTTGACAGGGCATCGGCAGCCCCAGCATTTT
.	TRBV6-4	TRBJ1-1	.	CASGPTGIGEAFF	TGTGCCAGCGGCCCAACAGGGATAGGTGAAGCTTTCTTT
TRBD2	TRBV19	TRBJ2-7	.	CASSSRTSALRDEQYF	TGTGCCAGTAGTAGCCGGACTAGCGCGCTAAGGGACGAGCAGTACTTC
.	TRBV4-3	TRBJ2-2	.	CASSQGLGYTGELFF	TGCGCCAGCAGCCAAGGACTGGGTTACACCGGGGAGCTGTTTTTT
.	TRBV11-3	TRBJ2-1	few	CASSLEQPSSSYNEQFF	TGTGCCAGCAGCTTAGAACAACCCTCAAGCTCCTACAATGAGCAGTTCTTC
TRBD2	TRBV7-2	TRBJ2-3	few	CASSPTSGILDTQYF	TGTGCCAGCAGCCCGACTAGCGGGATCCTCGATACGCAGTATTTT
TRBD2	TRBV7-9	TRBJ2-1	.	CASSFGRPGAGGPNEQFF	TGTGCCAGCAGCTTCGGTAGGCCAGGAGCGGGAGGGCCGAATGAGCAGTTCTTC
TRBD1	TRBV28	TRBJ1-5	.	CASSPPTGANQPQHF	TGTGCCAGCAGTCCCCCAACAGGGGCAAATCAGCCCCAGCATTTT
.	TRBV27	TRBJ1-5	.	CASSLYQGSNQPQHF	TGTGCCAGCAGTTTATACCAGGGAAGCAATCAGCCCCAGCATTTT
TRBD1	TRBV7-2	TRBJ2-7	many	CASSFGQGAREQYF	TGTGCCAGCAGCTTTGGACAGGGGGCGAGGGAGCAGTACTTC
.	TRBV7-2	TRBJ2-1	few	CASSSHLSGRNEQFF	TGTGCCAGCAGCTCACATTTGAGCGGGCGGAATGAGCAGTTCTTC